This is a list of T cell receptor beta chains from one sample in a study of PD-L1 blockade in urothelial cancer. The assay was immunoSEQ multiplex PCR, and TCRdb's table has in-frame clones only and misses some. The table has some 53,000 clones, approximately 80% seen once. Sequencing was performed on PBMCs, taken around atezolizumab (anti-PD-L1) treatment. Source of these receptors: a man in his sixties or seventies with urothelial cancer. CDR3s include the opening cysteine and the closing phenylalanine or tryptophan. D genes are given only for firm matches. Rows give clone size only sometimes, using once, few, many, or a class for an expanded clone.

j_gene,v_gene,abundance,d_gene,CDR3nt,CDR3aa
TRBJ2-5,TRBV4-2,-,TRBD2,TGTGCCAGCAGCCAAGAAGGAGCGGGGACCCGGGGAGAGACCCAGTACTTC,CASSQEGAGTRGETQYF
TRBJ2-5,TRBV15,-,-,TGTGCCACCAGCAGAGATAGCGAGACCCAGTACTTC,CATSRDSETQYF
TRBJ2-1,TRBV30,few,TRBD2,TGTGCCTGGAGCGCACCCCCGGCTGGTAGGGTAGGGCGGGAGGGCTTCAATGAGCAGTTCTTC,CAWSAPPAGRVGREGFNEQFF
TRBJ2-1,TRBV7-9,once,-,TGTGCCAGCAGTAGTAGCGGTTCCTACAATGAGCAGTTCTTC,CASSSSGSYNEQFF
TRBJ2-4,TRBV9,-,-,TGTGCCAGCAGCGGAGGAGCCAAAAACATTCAGTACTTC,CASSGGAKNIQYF
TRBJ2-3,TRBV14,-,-,TGTGCCAGCAGCAGGCCGGGCCGGGGGAGCACAGATACGCAGTATTTT,CASSRPGRGSTDTQYF
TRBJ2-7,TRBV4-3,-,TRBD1,TGCGCCAGCAGCCAAGGGACAGGGGATTACGAGCAGTACTTC,CASSQGTGDYEQYF
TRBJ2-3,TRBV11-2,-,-,TGTGCCAGCACCCTGAGGTTGGCGACAGATACGCAGTATTTT,CASTLRLATDTQYF
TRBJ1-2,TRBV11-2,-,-,TGTGCCAGCAGCTTAGATCGCCCCAAAGGCCTAGTTTTATCTAACTATGGCTACACCTTC,CASSLDRPKGLVLSNYGYTF
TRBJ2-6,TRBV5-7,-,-,TGTGCCAGCAGCTACCCGAGACAGAACTCTGGGGCCAACGTCCTGACTTTC,CASSYPRQNSGANVLTF
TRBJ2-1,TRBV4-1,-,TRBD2,TGCGCCAGCAGCCATCCCCGGGACTCGGGAGGTCAAAATGAGCAGTTCTTC,CASSHPRDSGGQNEQFF
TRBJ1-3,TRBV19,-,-,TGTGCCAGTAGTTTTCGGACGGGAAGCTCTGGAAACACCATATATTTT,CASSFRTGSSGNTIYF
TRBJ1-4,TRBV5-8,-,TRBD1,TGTGCCAGCAGCAGCTCCGGGACAGGGGGAGAAAAACTGTTTTTT,CASSSSGTGGEKLFF
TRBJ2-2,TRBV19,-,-,TGTGCCAGTAGTCGACGGGGGAACACCGGGGAGCTGTTTTTT,CASSRRGNTGELFF
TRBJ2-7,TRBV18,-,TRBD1,TGTGCCAGCCGGGACAGGCTCTACGAGCAGTACTTC,CASRDRLYEQYF
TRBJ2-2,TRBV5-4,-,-,TGTGCCAGCAGCAGAGGACAGTCGGGAAACACCGGGGAGCTGTTTTTT,CASSRGQSGNTGELFF
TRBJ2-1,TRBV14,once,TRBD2,TGTGCCAGCAGCCCCGGACTAGCGGGTAATGAGCAGTTCTTC,CASSPGLAGNEQFF
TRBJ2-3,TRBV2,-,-,TGTGCCAGCAGTGCAGGGGGACTGACTAAAACAGATACGCAGTATTTT,CASSAGGLTKTDTQYF
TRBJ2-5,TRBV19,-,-,TGTGCCAGTAGTAACTCCGGCACCCTACGGAGGGAGACCCAGTACTTC,CASSNSGTLRRETQYF
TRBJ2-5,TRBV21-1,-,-,TGTGCCAGCAGCAAAGCCCGGGAGTGCCGGGAGACCCAGTACTTC,CASSKARECRETQYF
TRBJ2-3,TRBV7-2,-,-,TGTGCCAGCAGTAGACTACTCGCCAACACAGATACGCAGTATTTT,CASSRLLANTDTQYF
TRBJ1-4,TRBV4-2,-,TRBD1,TGTGCCAGCAGCCAAGAACCCCGACAGACAGGGAAGGGTGGTGGGAATGAAAAACTGTTTTTT,CASSQEPRQTGKGGGNEKLFF
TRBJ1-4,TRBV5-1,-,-,TGCGCCAGCAGCTTGCCGGGACTGAGTAATGAAAAACTGTTTTTT,CASSLPGLSNEKLFF
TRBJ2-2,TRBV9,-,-,TGTGCCAGCAGCGTAGAAACAGGTTACACCGGGGAGCTGTTTTTT,CASSVETGYTGELFF
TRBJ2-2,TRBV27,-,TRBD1,TGTGCCAGCAAGCCCCGGGACAGGAACACCGGGGAGCTGTTTTTT,CASKPRDRNTGELFF
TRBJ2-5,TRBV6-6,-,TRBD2,TGTGCCAGCAGTCCGAGGGGGACTAGCGCTCTAGAGACCCAGTACTTC,CASSPRGTSALETQYF
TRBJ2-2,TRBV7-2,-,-,TGTGCCAGCAGCTTAGACGGTGGCACCGGGGAGCTGTTTTTT,CASSLDGGTGELFF
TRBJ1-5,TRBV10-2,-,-,TGCGCCAGCAGTGAGTCTCTGGCAGGGGATAGCAATCAGCCCCAGCATTTT,CASSESLAGDSNQPQHF
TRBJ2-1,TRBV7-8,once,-,TGTGCCAGCAGCTTAAGCGACAGTCCCTCCCAGAATGAGCAGTTCTTC,CASSLSDSPSQNEQFF
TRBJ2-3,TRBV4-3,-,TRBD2,TGCGCCAGCAGCCGAGTGAGCGGGGGCACAGATACGCAGTATTTT,CASSRVSGGTDTQYF
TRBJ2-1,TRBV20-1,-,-,TGCAGTGCTACCCTTAATGAGCAGTTCTTC,CSATLNEQFF
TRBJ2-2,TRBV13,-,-,TGTGCCAGCAGCGTTGAAACATGGGGAGGTCCCGACACCGGGGAGCTGTTTTTT,CASSVETWGGPDTGELFF
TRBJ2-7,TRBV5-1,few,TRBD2,TGCGCCAGCAAGGGGGGACTAGCGGGAAACGAGCAGTACTTC,CASKGGLAGNEQYF
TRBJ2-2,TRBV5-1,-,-,TGCGCCAGCAGCATCTACAGTACCGGGGAGCTGTTTTTT,CASSIYSTGELFF
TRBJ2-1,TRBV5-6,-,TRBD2,TGTGCCAGCAGCTACTTAGCGGGAGGCTCCTACAATGAGCAGTTCTTC,CASSYLAGGSYNEQFF
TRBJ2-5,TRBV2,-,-,TGTGCCAGCAGTAACAGCCTCCAAGAGACCCAGTACTTC,CASSNSLQETQYF
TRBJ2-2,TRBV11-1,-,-,TGTGCCAGCAGCTTAGGGGGCTCCAGGTACACCGGGGAGCTGTTTTTT,CASSLGGSRYTGELFF
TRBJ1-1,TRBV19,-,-,TGTGCCAGTATGCAGGGTATGAACACTGAAGCTTTCTTT,CASMQGMNTEAFF
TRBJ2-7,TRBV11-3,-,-,TGTGCCAGCAGCTTATCCGTGGGAGGAAGCGAGCAGTACTTC,CASSLSVGGSEQYF
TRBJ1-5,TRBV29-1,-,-,TGCAGCGTTGGGGGAGATGGGCAGCCCCAGCATTTT,CSVGGDGQPQHF
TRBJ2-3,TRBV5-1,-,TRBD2,TGCGCCAGCAGCCCTAGGACTAGCGGCCCTTCAGATACGCAGTATTTT,CASSPRTSGPSDTQYF
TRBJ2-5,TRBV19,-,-,TGTGCCAGTAGTATAGTGGCCCGTGGGGAGGAGACCCAGTACTTC,CASSIVARGEETQYF
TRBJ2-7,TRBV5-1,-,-,TGCGCCAGCCGGAGGGATAGCGGTTCCTACGAGCAGTACTTC,CASRRDSGSYEQYF
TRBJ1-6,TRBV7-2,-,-,TGTGCCAGCAGTCTACAGGGAGTGAATTCACCCCTCCACTTT,CASSLQGVNSPLHF
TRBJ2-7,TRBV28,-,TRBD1,TGTGCCGGAGGGACAGGGAATGCCTACGAGCAGTACTTC,CAGGTGNAYEQYF
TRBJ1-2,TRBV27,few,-,TGTGCCAGCAGTTTAGGCGTGACTTCCCAGCTGGGCTACACCTTC,CASSLGVTSQLGYTF
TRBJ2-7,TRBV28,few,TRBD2,TGTGCCAGCAGCAACCCCCCTCGGGAGGCGGAGTACTTC,CASSNPPREAEYF
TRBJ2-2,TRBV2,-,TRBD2,TGTGCCAGCAGTGTGATAGCGGGGTGGTTCGGGGAGCTGTTTTTT,CASSVIAGWFGELFF